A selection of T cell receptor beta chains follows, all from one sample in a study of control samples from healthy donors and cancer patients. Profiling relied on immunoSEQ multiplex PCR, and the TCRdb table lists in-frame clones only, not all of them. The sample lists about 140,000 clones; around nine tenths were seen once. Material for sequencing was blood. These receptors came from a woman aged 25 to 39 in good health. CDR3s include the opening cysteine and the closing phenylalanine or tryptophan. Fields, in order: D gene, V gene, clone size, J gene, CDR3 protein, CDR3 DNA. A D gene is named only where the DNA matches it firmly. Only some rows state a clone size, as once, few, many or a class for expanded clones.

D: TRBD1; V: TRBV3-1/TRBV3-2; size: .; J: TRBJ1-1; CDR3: CASNAGPGGLGTEAFF; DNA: TGTGCCAGCAACGCGGGGCCAGGGGGCCTTGGGACTGAAGCTTTCTTT
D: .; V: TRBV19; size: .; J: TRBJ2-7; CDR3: CASRLPGTQNWYF; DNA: TGTGCCAGTAGACTCCCCGGGACCCAGAACTGGTACTTC
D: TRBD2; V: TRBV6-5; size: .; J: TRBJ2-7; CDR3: CASSNIAGEGQQYF; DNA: TGTGCCAGCAGTAATATAGCGGGAGAGGGACAGCAGTACTTC
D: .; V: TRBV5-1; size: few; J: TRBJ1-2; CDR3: CASSLSPDNYGYTF; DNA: TGCGCCAGCAGCTTGAGTCCGGACAACTATGGCTACACCTTC
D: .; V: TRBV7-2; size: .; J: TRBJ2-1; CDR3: CASSLIFNNEQFF; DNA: TGTGCCAGCAGCTTAATTTTTAACAATGAGCAGTTCTTC
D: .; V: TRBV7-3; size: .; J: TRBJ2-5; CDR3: CASSLTRGDPTQYF; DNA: TGTGCCAGCAGCTTAACTAGGGGGGATCCGACCCAGTACTTC
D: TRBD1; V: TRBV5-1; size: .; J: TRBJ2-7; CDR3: CASSLGPGTGGEQYF; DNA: TGCGCCAGCAGCTTGGGTCCCGGGACAGGGGGCGAGCAGTACTTC
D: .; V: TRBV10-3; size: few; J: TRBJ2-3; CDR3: CAISDPDRTDTQYF; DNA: TGTGCCATCAGTGACCCCGACCGCACAGATACGCAGTATTTT
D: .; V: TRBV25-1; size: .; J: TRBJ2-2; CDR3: CASSDRPGLGELFF; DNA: TGTGCCAGCAGCGACAGACCAGGGTTGGGGGAGCTGTTTTTT
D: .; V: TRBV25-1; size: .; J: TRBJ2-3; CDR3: CASSDPLHTDTQYF; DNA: TGTGCCAGCAGTGACCCCCTCCACACAGATACGCAGTATTTT
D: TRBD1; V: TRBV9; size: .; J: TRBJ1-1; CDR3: CASSVAGGATEAFF; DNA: TGTGCCAGCAGCGTAGCAGGGGGAGCCACTGAAGCTTTCTTT
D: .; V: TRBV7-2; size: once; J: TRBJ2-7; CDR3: CASSFRGQYEQYF; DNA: TGTGCCAGCAGCTTCCGGGGGCAATACGAGCAGTACTTC
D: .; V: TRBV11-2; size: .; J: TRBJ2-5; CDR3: CASSASGTHQETQYF; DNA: TGTGCCAGCAGCGCCTCCGGGACACACCAAGAGACCCAGTACTTC
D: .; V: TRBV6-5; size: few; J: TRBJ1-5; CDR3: CASRNLGDNQPQHF; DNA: TGTGCCAGCAGAAACTTAGGGGACAATCAGCCCCAGCATTTT
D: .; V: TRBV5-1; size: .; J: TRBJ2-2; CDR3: CASSFDPSNTGELFF; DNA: TGCGCCAGCAGCTTCGACCCCTCGAATACCGGGGAGCTGTTTTTT
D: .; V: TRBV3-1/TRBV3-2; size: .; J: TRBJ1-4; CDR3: CASSSGWGEKLFF; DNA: TGTGCCAGCAGCTCAGGATGGGGAGAAAAACTGTTTTTT
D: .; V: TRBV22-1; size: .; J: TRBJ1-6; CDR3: CPGSVQDRGKDSPLHF; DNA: TGTCCTGGGAGCGTACAGGACAGGGGTAAGGATTCACCCCTCCACTTT
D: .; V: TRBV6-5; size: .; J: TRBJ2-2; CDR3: CASNGPPGGELFF; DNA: TGTGCCAGCAACGGACCCCCCGGCGGGGAGCTGTTTTTT
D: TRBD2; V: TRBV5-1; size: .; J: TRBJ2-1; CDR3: CASSTGLAISVQFF; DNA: TGCGCCAGCAGCACGGGACTAGCGATCAGTGTGCAGTTCTTC
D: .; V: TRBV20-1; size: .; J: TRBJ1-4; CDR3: CSAGLLEKLFF; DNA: TGCAGCGCGGGACTGCTTGAAAAACTGTTTTTT
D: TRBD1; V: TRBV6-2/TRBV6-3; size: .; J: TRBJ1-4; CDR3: CASSRRTGGSEKLFF; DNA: TGTGCCAGCAGCCGACGGACAGGGGGCAGTGAAAAACTGTTTTTT